This entry concerns a single TCR beta chain. Antigen specificity is unknown. This sample is drawn from a study of T cell responses to AZD1222 COVID-19 vaccine. Study in general: Pooled in the analysis were second doses at about 4 or about 12 weeks.

CDR1 and CDR2 from the germline V gene are SGDLS and YYNGEE. This CDR3 is built from 15 residues. Trimming shortened V by 4 bases and J by 4 bases, and 17 bases separated the two germline ends. The study's findings and limits: Once two AZD1222 doses were given, Spike-specific TCR breadth and depth went up. Baseline testing showed seropositivity in only six or seven AZD1222 recipients. Repertoires were obtained only post-peak T cell response.

Profiled with immunoSEQ multiplex PCR; TCRdb holds only in-frame clones, not every one. This sample has 100,000 or so clones, with about 87% found just once. Sequenced here: peripheral blood, sampled on day 0 of AZD1222 vaccination. V and J are TRBV9 and TRBJ1-2; the D gene is possibly TRBD1 (6 bases). This receptor was obtained from an adult in good health. The CDR3, as DNA: TGTGCCAGCAGCCGCGCCGGGGGGCGCTCCTATGGCTACACCTTC. It yields the protein CASSRAGGRSYGYTF.